This section outlines one T cell receptor beta chain sequence together with its context. Repertoires were generated with immunoSEQ multiplex PCR, while TCRdb's copy carries only in-frame clones and drops some. The table includes about 150,000 clones, about 92% detected once. The data stem from a study of T cell responses to AZD1222 COVID-19 vaccine. The length of the CDR3 is 17 residues. V was clipped by 2 bases and J by 11 bases, with 27 bases between them. Germline CDR1 and CDR2: MNHNS and SASEGT. Source: peripheral blood, taken 28 days after the second AZD1222 dose. This clonotype originated in an adult who received the AZD1222 COVID-19 vaccine. The genes are TRBV6-1 and TRBJ1-1; TRBD1 might be the D (6 bases). In DNA, the CDR3 is TGTGCCAGCAGTGAAAGAGGCCGGGGGCGAGGCCCGAGGATGGCTTTCTTT. Translated: CASSERGRGRGPRMAFF.